This T cell receptor beta chain derives from a study of CD8 T cells in Susac syndrome. The CDR3 covers 13 residues. From germline, CDR1 is MRHNA and CDR2 SNTAGT. Trimming removed 0 bases from V and 3 bases from J, with 3 bases in between. Random hexamers primed reverse transcription of about 0.45 to 1 ug RNA. TCR beta CDR3 was amplified by immunoSEQ multiplex PCR. This amplification extended across 54 Vbeta and 13 Jbeta segments. TCRdb reprocessed the immunoSEQ multiplex PCR reads via MiXCR and lists one record per CDR3 protein. The table includes about 70,000 distinct CDR3 sequences, 96% detected once. Sequencing of TCR beta was undertaken in CD8+ and CD4+ T cells derived from blood. Both CD4+ and CD8+ T cells were negatively isolated, and TEMRA cells underwent FACS enrichment.

The sequenced sample was CD4+ T cells from PBMCs. The chain employs TRBV6-4 and TRBJ2-1; unclear D gene. The sequence derives from a human donor with multiple sclerosis. Here the CDR3 DNA reads TGTGCCAGCAGTGACTCGGGCTACAATGAGCAGTTCTTC. Translated, it gives CASSDSGYNEQFF.